A selection of T cell receptor beta chains follows, all from one sample in a study of monozygotic twins with cystic fibrosis. The method was immunoSEQ multiplex PCR; TCRdb's version includes in-frame clones alone and lacks a portion of them. Among some 21,000 clones, roughly 89% were seen once, and the ten largest hold approximately 1.4%. What was sequenced was blood. The receptors come from a girl aged 2 to 10 with cystic fibrosis. CDR3s include the opening cysteine and the closing phenylalanine or tryptophan. A D gene is named only where the DNA matches it firmly. Only part of the rows carry a size: once, few, many, or a class if the clone is expanded.

TRBJ2-7,TRBV29-1,.,.,CSVGDPRNYEQYF,TGCAGCGTTGGGGACCCTAGAAACTACGAGCAGTACTTC
TRBJ1-4,TRBV7-9,.,.,CATRLGLSNEKLFF,TGTGCCACCAGACTGGGACTTTCTAATGAAAAACTGTTTTTT
TRBJ1-1,TRBV4-1,.,.,CASSQYLMNTEAFF,TGCGCCAGCAGCCAATACCTTATGAACACTGAAGCTTTCTTT
TRBJ2-1,TRBV18,TRBD2,.,CASSPAASGNYNEQFF,TGTGCCAGCTCACCAGCGGCTAGCGGGAATTACAATGAGCAGTTCTTC
TRBJ2-7,TRBV5-1,TRBD1,.,CASRPGQAYEQYF,TGCGCCAGCCGGCCGGGACAGGCCTACGAGCAGTACTTC
TRBJ1-3,TRBV2,.,few,CATREDAGNTIYF,TGTGCCACCCGGGAAGACGCAGGAAACACCATATATTTT
TRBJ2-7,TRBV5-4,.,few,CASSEQGPHEQYF,TGTGCCAGCAGCGAACAGGGTCCCCACGAGCAGTACTTC
TRBJ2-1,TRBV11-3,TRBD2,once,CASSSGLAVSYNEQFF,TGTGCCAGCAGCTCCGGACTAGCGGTTTCCTACAATGAGCAGTTCTTC
TRBJ1-1,TRBV7-9,.,once,CASSLATDTEAFF,TGTGCCAGCAGCTTAGCGACTGATACTGAAGCTTTCTTT
TRBJ1-1,TRBV4-2,.,.,CASSQVYFMNTEAFF,TGTGCCAGCAGCCAAGTATATTTTATGAACACTGAAGCTTTCTTT
TRBJ2-7,TRBV7-2,.,.,CASSFLARSDEQYF,TGTGCCAGCAGCTTCTTGGCGCGTTCGGACGAGCAGTACTTC
TRBJ1-4,TRBV11-2,.,.,CASSIGPGEPNEKLFF,TGTGCCAGCAGCATAGGTCCGGGGGAACCTAATGAAAAACTGTTTTTT
TRBJ1-1,TRBV7-9,.,.,CASSSTLGTEAFF,TGTGCCAGCAGCTCAACTTTGGGGACTGAAGCTTTCTTT
TRBJ2-1,TRBV11-3,TRBD2,.,CASSRTSEGYNEQFF,TGTGCCAGCAGCCGGACTAGCGAGGGGTACAATGAGCAGTTCTTC
TRBJ2-1,TRBV30,TRBD2,.,CAWRMDRGGVYNEQFF,TGTGCCTGGAGGATGGACCGGGGGGGCGTCTACAATGAGCAGTTCTTC
TRBJ1-5,TRBV6-5,TRBD1,.,CASSEDRLNQPQHF,TGTGCCAGCAGCGAGGACAGGCTAAATCAGCCCCAGCATTTT
TRBJ2-7,TRBV27,.,.,CASRAVVGSYEQYF,TGTGCCAGCAGAGCCGTAGTGGGGTCCTACGAGCAGTACTTC
TRBJ2-5,TRBV30,.,few,CAWSVQYQETQYF,TGTGCCTGGAGTGTACAGTACCAAGAGACCCAGTACTTC
TRBJ1-4,TRBV2,.,.,CASSEAGQRVNEKLFF,TGTGCCAGCAGTGAAGCCGGACAACGGGTTAATGAAAAACTGTTTTTT
TRBJ1-2,TRBV7-8,.,.,CASSNPTGEGYGYTF,TGTGCCAGCAGCAATCCTACGGGGGAAGGGTATGGCTACACCTTC
TRBJ2-7,TRBV29-1,TRBD1,.,CSVEVTGGDEQYF,TGCAGCGTTGAAGTAACAGGGGGCGACGAGCAGTACTTC
TRBJ2-7,TRBV28,TRBD2,.,CASSFRTSGRLGYEQYF,TGTGCCAGCAGTTTCCGGACTAGCGGGAGGCTGGGGTACGAGCAGTACTTC
TRBJ2-2,TRBV19,.,.,CASSIGTNGELFF,TGTGCCAGTAGTATCGGGACAAACGGGGAGCTGTTTTTT
TRBJ1-2,TRBV10-3,TRBD1,.,CAIGRQGTYGYTF,TGTGCCATCGGTCGACAGGGGACGTATGGCTACACCTTC
TRBJ2-5,TRBV11-3,TRBD1,.,CASSPRTGGFETQYF,TGTGCCAGCAGCCCACGGACAGGGGGCTTTGAGACCCAGTACTTC
TRBJ2-5,TRBV29-1,TRBD2,.,CSVELLILAGDQLETQYF,TGCAGCGTTGAATTACTAATACTAGCGGGAGACCAACTAGAGACCCAGTACTTC
TRBJ2-2,TRBV7-2,.,.,CASSSLTGELFF,TGTGCCAGCAGCTCCCTCACCGGGGAGCTGTTTTTT
TRBJ1-2,TRBV6-5,.,.,CASSSTSGSYGYTF,TGTGCCAGCAGCTCGACATCGGGGAGCTATGGCTACACCTTC
TRBJ2-3,TRBV6-1,TRBD2,.,CASSGGLAGLNTQYF,TGTGCCAGCAGTGGGGGACTAGCGGGACTGAATACGCAGTATTTT
TRBJ2-1,TRBV5-6,.,.,CASSAGRIYNEQFF,TGTGCCAGCAGCGCGGGACGCATCTACAATGAGCAGTTCTTC
TRBJ2-1,TRBV6-6,TRBD2,.,CASRTTGTKDEQFF,TGTGCCAGCAGAACGACCGGGACTAAAGACGAGCAGTTCTTC
TRBJ1-1,TRBV27,.,.,CASRGLGNTEAFF,TGTGCCAGCAGGGGGCTTGGGAACACTGAAGCTTTCTTT
TRBJ1-1,TRBV30,.,.,CAWSVLGVEAFF,TGTGCCTGGAGTGTTCTCGGGGTTGAAGCTTTCTTT
TRBJ2-1,TRBV4-2,.,.,CASSQEAGAYNEQFF,TGTGCCAGCAGCCAAGAGGCGGGGGCTTACAATGAGCAGTTCTTC
TRBJ1-1,TRBV6-1,.,.,CASSENGRMNEAFF,TGTGCCAGCAGTGAAAACGGACGTATGAATGAAGCTTTCTTT
TRBJ1-2,TRBV6-1,.,.,CASTGAENYGYTF,TGTGCCAGCACCGGGGCAGAGAACTATGGCTACACCTTC
TRBJ2-7,TRBV7-9,TRBD2,.,CASRPFGLAGDPSSYEQYF,TGTGCCAGCAGACCCTTCGGACTAGCGGGAGACCCGAGCTCCTACGAGCAGTACTTC
TRBJ2-5,TRBV28,TRBD1,.,CASSASTGGLKETQYF,TGTGCCAGCAGTGCCTCGACAGGGGGACTGAAAGAGACCCAGTACTTC
TRBJ1-1,TRBV10-2,.,.,CASSLRENTEAFF,TGCGCCAGCAGCCTCAGGGAGAACACTGAAGCTTTCTTT